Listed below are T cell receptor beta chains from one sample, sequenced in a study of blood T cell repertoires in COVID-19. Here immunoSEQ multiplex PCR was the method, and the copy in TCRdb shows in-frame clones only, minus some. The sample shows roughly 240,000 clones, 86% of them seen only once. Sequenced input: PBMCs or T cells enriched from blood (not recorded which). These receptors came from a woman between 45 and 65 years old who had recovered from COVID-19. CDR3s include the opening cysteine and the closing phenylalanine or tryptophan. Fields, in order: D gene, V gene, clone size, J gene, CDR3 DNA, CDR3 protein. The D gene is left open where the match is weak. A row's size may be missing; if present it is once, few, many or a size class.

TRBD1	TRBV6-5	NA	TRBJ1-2	TGTGCCAGCAGTACCTGGACAGGGGCTAACTATGGCTACACCTTC	CASSTWTGANYGYTF
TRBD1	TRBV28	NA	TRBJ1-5	TGTGCCAGCAGGCAATATGTCGGGACAGGGCTCAATCAGCCCCAGCATTTT	CASRQYVGTGLNQPQHF
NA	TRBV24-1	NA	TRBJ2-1	TGTGCCACCAGTGCAGGATTTAATGAGCAGTTCTTC	CATSAGFNEQFF
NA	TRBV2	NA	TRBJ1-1	TGTGCCAGCAGCGCGCGGGGGGCGGGAACTGAAGCTTTCTTT	CASSARGAGTEAFF
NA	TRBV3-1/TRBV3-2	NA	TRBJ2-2	TGTGCCAGCAGCCGGACTTCGGAGCTGTTTTTT	CASSRTSELFF
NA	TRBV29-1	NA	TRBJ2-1	TGCAGCGTTGTTCGGGGGTCGGATGAGCAGTTCTTC	CSVVRGSDEQFF
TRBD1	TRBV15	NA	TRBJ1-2	TGTGCCACCAGCCTTCTGCACAGGGGGGGCTATGGCTACACCTTC	CATSLLHRGGYGYTF
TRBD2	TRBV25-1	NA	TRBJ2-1	TGTGCCAGCAGTATAGCGGGGGGCCACCTCAGCGAGCAGTTCTTC	CASSIAGGHLSEQFF
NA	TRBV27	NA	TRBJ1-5	TGTGCCAGCAGTTCAAGACCCTTGGGCGGGGGCTGGGGCAATCAGCCCCAGCATTTT	CASSSRPLGGGWGNQPQHF
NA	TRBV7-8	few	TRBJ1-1	TGTGCCAGCCAACTACGGCCCACTGAAGCTTTCTTT	CASQLRPTEAFF
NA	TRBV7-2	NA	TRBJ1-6	TGTGCCAGCAGCTTAGGGTCAGGATCACCCCTCCACTTT	CASSLGSGSPLHF
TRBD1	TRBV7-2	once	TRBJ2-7	TGTGCCAGCAGTACGGACAGGGGGTTTTACGAGCAGTACTTC	CASSTDRGFYEQYF
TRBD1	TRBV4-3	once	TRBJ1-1	TGCGCCAGCAGCCAAAACATCGACAGGGCTGAAGCTTTCTTT	CASSQNIDRAEAFF
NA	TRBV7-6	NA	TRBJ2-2	TGTGCCAGCAGCTTAGTGGTCGGGGGAGATACGAACACCGGGGAGCTGTTTTTT	CASSLVVGGDTNTGELFF
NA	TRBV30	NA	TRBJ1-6	TGTGCCTGGAGTGTGCGTGGGGGGTCACCCCTCCACTTT	CAWSVRGGSPLHF
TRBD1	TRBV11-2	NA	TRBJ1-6	TGTGCCAGCAGCTCACAGGGGGCGCGAAGTTCACCCCTCCACTTT	CASSSQGARSSPLHF
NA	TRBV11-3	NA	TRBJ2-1	TGTGCCAGCAGCTTAGCCGGGGTTGAGCAGTTCTTC	CASSLAGVEQFF
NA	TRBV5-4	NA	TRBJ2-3	TGTGCCAGCAGCTTGCCCCCCGGGGATGGGAATACGCAGTATTTT	CASSLPPGDGNTQYF
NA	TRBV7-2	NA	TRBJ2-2	TGTGCCAGCAGTTTCCAGACAGCGAACACCGGGGAGCTGTTTTTT	CASSFQTANTGELFF
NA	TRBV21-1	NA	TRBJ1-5	TGTGCCAGCAGCCTCCGGTATGGGGGGAGTAATCAGCCCCAGCATTTT	CASSLRYGGSNQPQHF
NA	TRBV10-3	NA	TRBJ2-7	TGTGCCATCAGTGAGGCAGGGGACTCCTACGAGCAGTACTTC	CAISEAGDSYEQYF
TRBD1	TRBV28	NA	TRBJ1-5	TGTGCCAGCGGACAGGGGGACCGGCCCCAGCATTTT	CASGQGDRPQHF
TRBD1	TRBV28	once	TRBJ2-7	TGTGCCAGCATCCACGAGACAACGGGACAGTACTACGAGCAGTACTTC	CASIHETTGQYYEQYF
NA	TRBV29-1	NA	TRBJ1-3	TGCAGCGTTGGGAAGCGCGGCCAGGGAAACTCTGGAAACACCATATATTTT	CSVGKRGQGNSGNTIYF
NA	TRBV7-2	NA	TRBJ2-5	TGTGCCAGCAGCTTAGCACCAGGGGCTCAAGAGACCCAGTACTTC	CASSLAPGAQETQYF
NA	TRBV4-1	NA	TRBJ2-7	TGCGCCAGCAGCCAAGAGTACGGGGTGTACGAGCAGTACTTC	CASSQEYGVYEQYF
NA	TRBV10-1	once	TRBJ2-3	TGCGCCGAGCGGACTACCAAGAGCACAGATACGCAGTATTTT	CAERTTKSTDTQYF
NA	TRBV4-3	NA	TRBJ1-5	TGCGCCAGCAGCCAAGTAGAGGGTCAGCCCCAGCATTTT	CASSQVEGQPQHF
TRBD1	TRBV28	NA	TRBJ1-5	TGTGCCAGCACCTTGACAGGGAGTCGCAATCAGCCCCAGCATTTT	CASTLTGSRNQPQHF